A single sample is the source of the 22 T cell receptor beta chains below, sequenced in a study of somatic mutations in cytotoxic T cells in rheumatoid arthritis. This table comes from immunoSEQ multiplex PCR, and its TCRdb copy is limited to in-frame clones, with some not included. The profile shows about 23,000 clones, about 82% of them singletons. Sequenced: CD8+ T cells sorted from blood. The source is an adult with rheumatoid arthritis.

The chain is built from TRBV7-9 and TRBJ2-2; possible D gene TRBD1, 5 bases. Germline values: CDR1 SEHNR, CDR2 FQNEAQ (reference sequence). The CDR3 is 15 amino acids. The ends were cut back, 5 bases at V and 0 bases at J, with 10 bases in the middle. The CDR3 DNA is TGTGCCAGCAGCCTGCAGGGTCCGAACACCGGGGAGCTGTTTTTT. It is translated as CASSLQGPNTGELFF. The full variable domain, with the rest looked up from reference TRBV7-9 and TRBJ2-2, is DTGVSQNPRHKITKRGQNVTFRCDPISEHNRLYWYRQTLGQGPEFLTYFQNEAQLEKSRLLSDRFSAERPKGSFSTLEIQRTEQGDSAMYLCASSLQGPNTGELFFGEGSRLTVL.

The chain carries TRBV6-1 and TRBJ1-2; D unresolved. Trimming stripped 0 bases from V and 7 bases from J, with 21 bases between. Germline CDR1 and CDR2: MNHNS and SASEGT. CDR3 size: 17 residues. The DNA for the CDR3 is TGTGCCAGCAGTGAAGCATTGGTAGTGAGTCCCGGGGTTGGCTACACCTTC. This codes for CASSEALVVSPGVGYTF.

The chain combines TRBV10-1 with TRBJ1-6; D unresolved. The CDR3 spans 16 residues. Deletions cut 0 bases from V and 7 bases from J, with 13 bases between. Germline V CDR1 and CDR2: WNHNN, SYGVQD (reference sequence). The CDR3 DNA follows: TGCGCCAGCAGTGAGTCGAATGAGGGAACGAATTCACCCCTCCACTTT. It yields the protein CASSESNEGTNSPLHF.

CDR3 sequence: CASSSLLQDQETQYF. CDR3 bases: TGTGCCAGCAGCTCTCTTCTTCAAGACCAAGAGACCCAGTACTTC. This rearrangement joins TRBV11-1 to TRBJ2-5; D remains ambiguous. V lost 4 bases, J lost 0 bases, and 12 bases lay in between. Germline V gene data show CDR1 as SGHAT and CDR2 as FQDESV (reference sequence). The CDR3 sequence is 15 residues long.

The chain joins TRBV20-1 to TRBJ2-7; 9 nucleotides line up with TRBD1. Germline CDR1 DFQATT, CDR2 SNEGSKA (reference sequence). The CDR3 extends over 11 amino acids. Trimming took 6 bases from V and 5 from J; bases not matched to a gene: 2. CDR3 region: CSADRGNEQYF. CDR3 DNA: TGCAGTGCGGACAGGGGAAACGAGCAGTACTTC.

This clone was observed a few times. The chain joins TRBV5-1 to TRBJ2-7; 7 bases align to TRBD1. The CDR3 totals 13 residues. In germline, CDR1 is SGHRS, CDR2 YFSETQ. J lost 6 bases, V lost 0 bases, and 3 bases had no gene match. The CDR3 loop reads CASSLASGGEQYF. CDR3 bases: TGCGCCAGCAGCTTGGCCTCAGGGGGCGAGCAGTACTTC. Combining the CDR3 with reference TRBV5-1 and TRBJ2-7 gives the whole variable domain KAGVTQTPRYLIKTRGQQVTLSCSPISGHRSVSWYQQTPGQGLQFLFEYFSETQRNKGNFPGRFSGRQFSNSRSEMNVSTLELGDSALYLCASSLASGGEQYFGPGTRLTVT.

This clone was seen just once. The chain combines TRBV7-9 with TRBJ2-7; D assignment may be TRBD1 or TRBD2 (5 bases each). CDR1 and CDR2 (germline): SEHNR, FQNEAQ (reference sequence). V lost 5 bases and J 6 bases, leaving 20 bases between the germline ends. The CDR3 contains 15 residues. CDR3 in amino acids: CASSLWEWGQGEQYF. The CDR3 coding sequence is TGTGCCAGCAGCCTCTGGGAGTGGGGTCAGGGCGAGCAGTACTTC.

This clone was counted between two and nine times. The V and J genes are TRBV6-1 and TRBJ1-1, with TRBD1 as a possible D gene (6 bases). This CDR3 has 16 amino acids. V gave up 0 bases and J gave up 3 bases, with 14 bases separating them. Germline V CDR1 and CDR2: MNHNS, SASEGT. CDR3 in DNA: TGTGCCAGCAGTGAAGCTCCGGAAGGGACATACACTGAAGCTTTCTTT. Its translation is CASSEAPEGTYTEAFF.

The V and J genes are TRBV7-9 and TRBJ1-1, with a tentative D call TRBD1 (6 bases). The CDR3 sequence is 13 residues long. The ends were cut back, 5 bases at V and 6 bases at J, with 13 bases in the middle. In germline, CDR1 is SEHNR, CDR2 FQNEAQ (reference sequence). The CDR3 here is CASSQRGFAEAFF. In nucleotides, the CDR3 is TGTGCCAGCAGCCAGAGGGGGTTTGCTGAAGCTTTCTTT.

The chain recombines TRBV9 with TRBJ2-3; 9 positions match TRBD2. The ends lost 0 bases at V and 6 bases at J; junction bases unmatched: 5. Germline loops: CDR1 SGDLS, CDR2 YYNGEE. The CDR3 contains 15 residues. The CDR3 sequence: CASSVGGLAADTQYF. The CDR3 DNA sequence: TGTGCCAGCAGCGTAGGGGGACTAGCTGCCGATACGCAGTATTTT.

The chain joins TRBV10-1 to TRBJ2-7; D uncertain. Germline V gene data show CDR1 as WNHNN and CDR2 as SYGVQD (reference sequence). V was pared by 3 bases and J by 0 bases, with 3 bases between. This CDR3 is 12 amino acids long. CDR3 coding DNA: TGCGCCAGCAGTGACAGCTCCTACGAGCAGTACTTC. Its translation is CASSDSSYEQYF.

Turning to this clone: An end of the junction differs from the germline gene, which may be a read error. The chain joins TRBV5-1 to TRBJ2-7; D gene unclear. This CDR3 is 12 amino acids long. CDR1 is SGHRS and CDR2 is YFSETQ in the germline V gene. CDR3 in DNA: TGCGCCAGCCAGGACGTAAACTACGGGCAGTACTTC. This sequence encodes CASQDVNYGQYF.

The chain employs TRBV27 and TRBJ2-2; possibly TRBD1 or TRBD2 for D (5 bases each). Germline V CDR1 and CDR2: MNHEY, SMNVEV (reference sequence). V lost 7 bases to trimming and J lost 7 bases, with 10 bases between them. This CDR3 is built from 12 residues. The CDR3 DNA reads as TGTGCCAGCACCATGAGGGGCGGGGAGCTGTTTTTT. Its translation is CASTMRGGELFF.

The rearrangement uses TRBV6-6 and TRBJ2-5, with a possible D match to TRBD2 (5 bases). The germline V gene encodes CDR1 MNHNY and CDR2 SVGAGI (reference sequence). The CDR3 is 14 amino acids. Trimming removed 0 bases at V and 5 bases at J, with 10 bases between. The CDR3 DNA sequence: TGTGCCAGCAGTTACTCTAGCGTAGGGGAGACCCAGTACTTC. As protein: CASSYSSVGETQYF.

The chain has TRBV7-9 and TRBJ2-5; D tentatively reads TRBD1 or TRBD2 (5 bases each). The CDR3 spans 17 residues. Germline V gives CDR1 SEHNR, CDR2 FQNEAQ (reference sequence). Trimming took off 7 bases at V and 2 bases at J, with 23 bases between the two ends. CDR3 bases: TGTGCCAGCATCGACCTCTCCGGGACCAAACGTCAAGAGACCCAGTACTTC. This sequence encodes CASIDLSGTKRQETQYF.

The chain uses TRBV7-2 and TRBJ1-2; D is perhaps TRBD1 (5 bases). CDR1 and CDR2 (germline): SGHTA, FQGNSA. V was trimmed by 3 bases and J by 9 bases, leaving 20 bases between them. The CDR3 has 15 residues. CDR3: CASSFLGGDAGRYTF. For the CDR3, the DNA is TGTGCCAGCAGCTTCCTAGGAGGGGACGCCGGCCGCTACACCTTC.

The rearrangement uses TRBV7-2 and TRBJ2-2; TRBD2 aligns across 10 bases. The CDR3 is 16 amino acids. V lost 8 bases, J lost 6 bases, and 12 bases stayed unmatched. Germline loops: CDR1 SGHTA, CDR2 FQGNSA. The CDR3 protein is CASQSFPAGGSGELFF. CDR3 sequence (DNA): TGTGCCAGCCAGTCGTTTCCAGCGGGGGGGTCCGGGGAGCTGTTTTTT.

The V call is TRBV7-9, the J call TRBJ1-5; D not certain. Per germline, CDR1 SEHNR and CDR2 FQNEAQ (reference sequence). Trimming cost V 0 bases and J 4 bases, with 10 bases left between them. This CDR3 contains 15 residues. DNA of the CDR3: TGTGCCAGCAGCTTAGCGGCACCGCCGAATCAGCCCCAGCATTTT. Its translation is CASSLAAPPNQPQHF.

The chain joins TRBV27 to TRBJ1-2, with D possibly being TRBD1 (5 bases). Trimming removed 2 bases at V and 3 bases at J, with 7 bases between. Germline CDR1 is MNHEY and CDR2 is SMNVEV (reference sequence). The CDR3 contains 13 residues. The CDR3 DNA follows: TGTGCCAGCAGTTTACAAGGGGACTATGGCTACACCTTC. It yields the protein CASSLQGDYGYTF.

CDR3 DNA: TGTGCCAGCAGTGAATCGGGCAGGGGAATTATCTATGGCTACACCTTC. The encoded protein is CASSESGRGIIYGYTF. The J gene is TRBJ1-2, the V gene TRBV25-1; D possibly corresponds to TRBD1 (6 bases). The length of the CDR3 is 16 residues. Germline-derived CDR1 and CDR2 are MGHDK and SYGVNS. Trimming shortened V by 1 base and J by 4 bases, and 16 bases separated the two germline ends.

The chain recombines TRBV7-9 with TRBJ2-5, with D possibly TRBD1 on 6 matching bases. The CDR3 has 14 residues. With 4 bases removed from V and 5 bases from J, the gap between germline ends came to 14 bases. Per the germline V gene, CDR1 is SEHNR and CDR2 is FQNEAQ (reference sequence). CDR3 loop: CASSWAGDGETQYF. Written as DNA, the CDR3 is TGTGCCAGCAGCTGGGCAGGGGACGGGGAGACCCAGTACTTC.

The chain combines TRBV6-5 with TRBJ2-7; D could derive from TRBD1 or TRBD2 (5 bases each). V lost 6 bases to trimming and J lost 5 bases, with 14 bases between them. Per germline, CDR1 MNHEY and CDR2 SVGAGI. The CDR3 is made up of 13 amino acids. CDR3 residues: CASSPMGPNEQYF. The CDR3 coding sequence is TGTGCCAGCAGCCCCATGGGACCAAACGAGCAGTACTTC.